The rows below give T cell receptor beta chains drawn from one sample of a study of Ad26.COV2.S vaccination and SARS-CoV-2 variants. Repertoires were generated with immunoSEQ multiplex PCR, while TCRdb's copy carries only in-frame clones and drops some. Of about 350,000 clones in the sample, about 86% were seen once. The sample in question was peripheral blood, obtained in a trial of Ad26.COV2.S vaccine versus placebo. Source of these receptors: a person between 18 and 65 years old who received the Ad26.COV2.S COVID-19 vaccine or a placebo. The CDR3 runs from the conserved cysteine through the conserved F or W. Each record gives: J gene, clone size, V gene, D gene, CDR3 DNA, CDR3 protein. The D gene is left open where the match is weak. Not every row has a clone size; where given, it reads once, few, many or a size class.

J gene: TRBJ2-7
clone size: .
V gene: TRBV4-1
D gene: TRBD2
CDR3 DNA: TGCGCCAGCCGCAAACTAGCGGGACTCGGCGAGCAGTACTTC
CDR3 protein: CASRKLAGLGEQYF

J gene: TRBJ1-1
clone size: once
V gene: TRBV18
D gene: .
CDR3 DNA: TGTGCCAGCTCAGTGACACCGAACACTGAAGCTTTCTTT
CDR3 protein: CASSVTPNTEAFF

J gene: TRBJ1-5
clone size: .
V gene: TRBV28
D gene: .
CDR3 DNA: TGTGCCAGCAGTTTCGTTTCGGCCGATCAGCCCCAGCATTTT
CDR3 protein: CASSFVSADQPQHF

J gene: TRBJ2-5
clone size: .
V gene: TRBV6-6
D gene: TRBD2
CDR3 DNA: TGTGCCAGCAGTCCCCCTCGAGGGAGGGTCCGGGAGACCCAGTACTTC
CDR3 protein: CASSPPRGRVRETQYF

J gene: TRBJ2-5
clone size: .
V gene: TRBV2
D gene: .
CDR3 DNA: TGTGCCAGCAGTATCGGTTGGCGAGAGACCCAGTACTTC
CDR3 protein: CASSIGWRETQYF

J gene: TRBJ1-5
clone size: .
V gene: TRBV19
D gene: .
CDR3 DNA: TGTGCCAGTAGTATAGTAAATCAGCCCCAGCATTTT
CDR3 protein: CASSIVNQPQHF

J gene: TRBJ2-7
clone size: few
V gene: TRBV5-6
D gene: .
CDR3 DNA: TGTGCCAGCAGCTTTGGGATGACATACGAGCAGTACTTC
CDR3 protein: CASSFGMTYEQYF

J gene: TRBJ1-1
clone size: .
V gene: TRBV5-5
D gene: .
CDR3 DNA: TGTGCCAGCACCAGGGCGAGAGTGAGGAACACTGAAGCTTTCTTT
CDR3 protein: CASTRARVRNTEAFF

J gene: TRBJ1-3
clone size: .
V gene: TRBV5-4
D gene: .
CDR3 DNA: TGTGCCAGCAGCTTGGGCAGGACCTCTGGAAACACCATATATTTT
CDR3 protein: CASSLGRTSGNTIYF

J gene: TRBJ1-1
clone size: once
V gene: TRBV5-1
D gene: .
CDR3 DNA: TGCGCCAGCAGTGGAGGAAAGAACACTGAAGCTTTCTTT
CDR3 protein: CASSGGKNTEAFF

J gene: TRBJ1-1
clone size: once
V gene: TRBV19
D gene: TRBD1
CDR3 DNA: TGTGCCAGTGCCCCGACAGGGGGCTTCGGAACTGAAGCTTTCTTT
CDR3 protein: CASAPTGGFGTEAFF

J gene: TRBJ2-1
clone size: .
V gene: TRBV6-6
D gene: .
CDR3 DNA: TGTGCCAGCAGTTACAGTCGGGAGAGTGGTGAGCAGTTCTTC
CDR3 protein: CASSYSRESGEQFF

J gene: TRBJ1-5
clone size: .
V gene: TRBV18
D gene: TRBD1
CDR3 DNA: TGTGCCAGCTCACCAATGGCAGGGGGCGATCAGCCCCAGCATTTT
CDR3 protein: CASSPMAGGDQPQHF

J gene: TRBJ2-3
clone size: .
V gene: TRBV12-3/TRBV12-4
D gene: .
CDR3 DNA: TGTGCCAGCACGTATCCTAGCACAGATACGCAGTATTTT
CDR3 protein: CASTYPSTDTQYF

J gene: TRBJ1-2
clone size: .
V gene: TRBV6-6
D gene: TRBD1
CDR3 DNA: TGTGCCAGCAGAAACGGACAGGCCGGCTATGGCTACACCTTC
CDR3 protein: CASRNGQAGYGYTF

J gene: TRBJ2-2
clone size: .
V gene: TRBV5-1
D gene: .
CDR3 DNA: TGCGCCAGCAGCTTGAGGAGAATACCGAACACCGGGGAGCTGTTTTTT
CDR3 protein: CASSLRRIPNTGELFF

J gene: TRBJ2-3
clone size: .
V gene: TRBV28
D gene: TRBD2
CDR3 DNA: TGTGCCAGCAGTTTATTAGCGGGAGTAACAGATACGCAGTATTTT
CDR3 protein: CASSLLAGVTDTQYF

J gene: TRBJ1-2
clone size: .
V gene: TRBV28
D gene: TRBD1
CDR3 DNA: TGTGCCAGCAGGGCCGGGACAGGGCTGAGTGGCTACACCTTC
CDR3 protein: CASRAGTGLSGYTF

J gene: TRBJ1-2
clone size: .
V gene: TRBV6-5
D gene: .
CDR3 DNA: TGTGCCAGCAGAACCGGGACAAACTATGGCTACACCTTC
CDR3 protein: CASRTGTNYGYTF

J gene: TRBJ2-5
clone size: .
V gene: TRBV20-1
D gene: .
CDR3 DNA: TGCAGTGTTCTACGGCCGAAGACCCAGTACTTC
CDR3 protein: CSVLRPKTQYF

J gene: TRBJ2-3
clone size: .
V gene: TRBV7-2
D gene: TRBD2
CDR3 DNA: TGTGCCAGCAGCTTAGCGGCGGGGGGTAGCACAGATACGCAGTATTTT
CDR3 protein: CASSLAAGGSTDTQYF

J gene: TRBJ2-5
clone size: .
V gene: TRBV4-3
D gene: TRBD1
CDR3 DNA: TGCGCCAGCAGCCAAGATTGGTCGGAGACAGGGAACCAAGAGACCCAGTACTTC
CDR3 protein: CASSQDWSETGNQETQYF

J gene: TRBJ1-5
clone size: .
V gene: TRBV7-2
D gene: .
CDR3 DNA: TGTGCCAGCAGCTTAGGAGGGTTCGGCAATCAGCCCCAGCATTTT
CDR3 protein: CASSLGGFGNQPQHF

J gene: TRBJ1-1
clone size: .
V gene: TRBV5-6
D gene: .
CDR3 DNA: TGTGCCAGCAGCCTGTATACTATGAACACTGAAGCTTTCTTT
CDR3 protein: CASSLYTMNTEAFF

J gene: TRBJ2-7
clone size: .
V gene: TRBV5-1
D gene: .
CDR3 DNA: TGCGCCAGCAGCTTGGGCTCTGGAACCTACGAGCAGTACTTC
CDR3 protein: CASSLGSGTYEQYF

J gene: TRBJ2-7
clone size: .
V gene: TRBV27
D gene: TRBD1
CDR3 DNA: TGTGCCAGCACCCCGCGGGGGACAGGGGTTTACGAGCAGTACTTC
CDR3 protein: CASTPRGTGVYEQYF

J gene: TRBJ2-1
clone size: once
V gene: TRBV3-1/TRBV3-2
D gene: .
CDR3 DNA: TGTGCCAGCAGCCAAGACTGGAATGAGCAGTTCTTC
CDR3 protein: CASSQDWNEQFF

J gene: TRBJ1-1
clone size: .
V gene: TRBV5-1
D gene: .
CDR3 DNA: TGCGCCAGCACCCCGACAGACATGAACACTGAAGCTTTCTTT
CDR3 protein: CASTPTDMNTEAFF

J gene: TRBJ2-7
clone size: .
V gene: TRBV7-2
D gene: TRBD2
CDR3 DNA: TGTGCCAGCAGCTTGTTAGCGGGAGACTCCTACGAGCAGTACTTC
CDR3 protein: CASSLLAGDSYEQYF

J gene: TRBJ1-5
clone size: .
V gene: TRBV30
D gene: .
CDR3 DNA: TGTGCCTGGAGTGTAAATCGGGATCAGCCCCAGCATTTT
CDR3 protein: CAWSVNRDQPQHF

J gene: TRBJ2-3
clone size: .
V gene: TRBV11-3
D gene: TRBD2
CDR3 DNA: TGTGCCAGCAGCTCCCGAGGTGGGACTAGCGGGAGTTATGGCACAGATACGCAGTATTTT
CDR3 protein: CASSSRGGTSGSYGTDTQYF

J gene: TRBJ1-2
clone size: .
V gene: TRBV5-1
D gene: .
CDR3 DNA: TGCGCCAGCAGCCCGGACTCTTCAAGCTCCTCTGGCTACACCTTC
CDR3 protein: CASSPDSSSSSGYTF

J gene: TRBJ2-7
clone size: .
V gene: TRBV19
D gene: TRBD1
CDR3 DNA: TGTGCCAGTAGTTTCCGGACAGGGGACTACGAGCAGTACTTC
CDR3 protein: CASSFRTGDYEQYF

J gene: TRBJ1-6
clone size: .
V gene: TRBV6-6
D gene: .
CDR3 DNA: TGTGCCAGCAGTCCCCCGGGGTCACCCCTCCACTTT
CDR3 protein: CASSPPGSPLHF

J gene: TRBJ2-3
clone size: .
V gene: TRBV18
D gene: .
CDR3 DNA: TGTGCCAGCTCACCAATGGACAGTACTCCCACAGATACGCAGTATTTT
CDR3 protein: CASSPMDSTPTDTQYF

J gene: TRBJ1-6
clone size: .
V gene: TRBV4-1
D gene: TRBD1
CDR3 DNA: TGCGCCAGCGGGGGGACAGGGGGCTCACCCCTCCACTTT
CDR3 protein: CASGGTGGSPLHF

J gene: TRBJ2-1
clone size: once
V gene: TRBV3-1/TRBV3-2
D gene: .
CDR3 DNA: TGTGCCAGCAGCTTCGTGCAGGGGGAGCAGTTCTTC
CDR3 protein: CASSFVQGEQFF

J gene: TRBJ2-2
clone size: few
V gene: TRBV6-6
D gene: TRBD2
CDR3 DNA: TGTGCCAGCAGTAGATCCGGGACTAGCGGGAGTGGGGTTGTCGGGGAGCTGTTTTTT
CDR3 protein: CASSRSGTSGSGVVGELFF

J gene: TRBJ1-2
clone size: .
V gene: TRBV12-3/TRBV12-4
D gene: .
CDR3 DNA: TGTGCCAGCAGTTTAGGGGGGCGGGGCTACACCTTC
CDR3 protein: CASSLGGRGYTF

J gene: TRBJ1-2
clone size: .
V gene: TRBV28
D gene: .
CDR3 DNA: TGTGCCAGCAGTTTATTTTCAGGGTATGGCTACACCTTC
CDR3 protein: CASSLFSGYGYTF

J gene: TRBJ2-7
clone size: .
V gene: TRBV4-3
D gene: .
CDR3 DNA: TGCGCCAGCAGCCAAGATCGGGGACCTTTTGTAGTGCAGTACTTC
CDR3 protein: CASSQDRGPFVVQYF

J gene: TRBJ2-3
clone size: once
V gene: TRBV13
D gene: TRBD2
CDR3 DNA: TGTGCCAGCAGCCTGGGACTAGCGGGGGCACACACAGATACGCAGTATTTT
CDR3 protein: CASSLGLAGAHTDTQYF

J gene: TRBJ2-1
clone size: .
V gene: TRBV5-5
D gene: TRBD2
CDR3 DNA: TGTGCCAGCAGCTTGGAGGGGAGGGAATCCCACAATGAGCAGTTCTTC
CDR3 protein: CASSLEGRESHNEQFF

J gene: TRBJ2-1
clone size: .
V gene: TRBV20-1
D gene: TRBD2
CDR3 DNA: TGCAGTGCTAGTGGCGGGAGTGAGTACAATGAGCAGTTCTTC
CDR3 protein: CSASGGSEYNEQFF

J gene: TRBJ2-7
clone size: .
V gene: TRBV19
D gene: TRBD1
CDR3 DNA: TGTGCCAGTAGTATAGGGGACAGGGTATCCTACGAGCAGTACTTC
CDR3 protein: CASSIGDRVSYEQYF

J gene: TRBJ1-1
clone size: .
V gene: TRBV9
D gene: .
CDR3 DNA: TGTGCCAGCAGCGTACTGGGGTACATGAACACTGAAGCTTTCTTT
CDR3 protein: CASSVLGYMNTEAFF

J gene: TRBJ1-2
clone size: .
V gene: TRBV18
D gene: TRBD1
CDR3 DNA: TGTGCCAGCTCACCCGCGACAGGGGTTGGCTACACCTTC
CDR3 protein: CASSPATGVGYTF

J gene: TRBJ2-7
clone size: .
V gene: TRBV5-1
D gene: TRBD1
CDR3 DNA: TGCGCCAGCAGCTTGGTAGGACAGGCCCCCTACGAGCAGTACTTC
CDR3 protein: CASSLVGQAPYEQYF

J gene: TRBJ1-1
clone size: .
V gene: TRBV23-1
D gene: .
CDR3 DNA: TGCGCCAGCAGTGCCAGTATGGGGGGCGTAGAATGGACTGAAGCTTTCTTT
CDR3 protein: CASSASMGGVEWTEAFF

J gene: TRBJ1-5
clone size: .
V gene: TRBV10-3
D gene: TRBD1
CDR3 DNA: TGTGCCATCAGTGGAGGGGGTGGAGGACAGGGTGGCAGCAATCAGCCCCAGCATTTT
CDR3 protein: CAISGGGGGQGGSNQPQHF

J gene: TRBJ2-3
clone size: once
V gene: TRBV29-1
D gene: TRBD2
CDR3 DNA: TGCAGCGTTGAAGAGGGAAAGAGGCGGGGGGGCATCGATACGCAGTATTTT
CDR3 protein: CSVEEGKRRGGIDTQYF

J gene: TRBJ2-1
clone size: once
V gene: TRBV2
D gene: TRBD2
CDR3 DNA: TGTGCCAGCAGTACGCGCCTACTAGCGGGCGACTACAATGAGCAGTTCTTC
CDR3 protein: CASSTRLLAGDYNEQFF

J gene: TRBJ2-1
clone size: .
V gene: TRBV2
D gene: .
CDR3 DNA: TGTGCCAGCAAATCGGGAGTTAGTTACAATGAGCAGTTCTTC
CDR3 protein: CASKSGVSYNEQFF

J gene: TRBJ1-6
clone size: .
V gene: TRBV27
D gene: .
CDR3 DNA: TGTGCCAGCAGTTTAGGCGGGGACTGGAATTCACCCCTCCACTTT
CDR3 protein: CASSLGGDWNSPLHF

J gene: TRBJ1-3
clone size: .
V gene: TRBV6-5
D gene: .
CDR3 DNA: TGTGCCAGCAGGAGGACCCGTGACTCTGGAAACACCATATATTTT
CDR3 protein: CASRRTRDSGNTIYF

J gene: TRBJ2-1
clone size: .
V gene: TRBV19
D gene: TRBD1
CDR3 DNA: TGTGCCAGTAGTACCCCCCCCGACAGGGTTCCTGAGCAGTTCTTC
CDR3 protein: CASSTPPDRVPEQFF

J gene: TRBJ1-2
clone size: .
V gene: TRBV7-8
D gene: TRBD1
CDR3 DNA: TGTGCCAGCAGCTCTAGGTGGGACAGACCCCCCTTGGGCTACACCTTC
CDR3 protein: CASSSRWDRPPLGYTF